These 29 T cell receptor beta chains share one sample of origin, sequenced in a study of T cell responses to AZD1222 COVID-19 vaccine (dated by TCRdb to about 2021). Receptors were amplified or captured by the immunoSEQ multiplex PCR assay. The table comes from immuneACCESS by way of TCRdb, which keeps in-frame sequences with V and J called. Part of the clones is missing from these tables; in studies checked, under half for an unresolved V gene and the rest for unknown reasons. The sample includes 100,000 to 150,000 clones, with roughly 84% observed a single time. In total, the top ten clones hold roughly a sixth of the sample. The time point label for this specimen denotes: about 28 days (+/-7) after the second vaccine dose. Material: peripheral blood, obtained 28 days after the second AZD1222 dose. Receptors were obtained from an adult who received the AZD1222 COVID-19 vaccine.

This sequence joins TRBV27 and TRBJ1-1, with D tentatively TRBD1 (5 bases). The V and J ends lost 6 bases and 2 bases respectively, with 10 bases between them. Germline CDR1 is MNHEY and CDR2 is SMNVEV (reference sequence). This CDR3 spans 13 amino acids. CDR3 DNA: TGTGCCAGCAGGACTGGGGCCAACACTGAAGCTTTCTTT. As protein: CASRTGANTEAFF.

The chain uses TRBV28 and TRBJ2-7; tentatively, D is TRBD1 (5 bases). The CDR3 spans 12 residues. The ends were cut back, 5 bases at V and 4 bases at J, with 9 bases in the middle. Germline CDR1 is MDHEN and CDR2 is SYDVKM. CDR3 region: CASSAQGYEQYF. For the CDR3, the DNA is TGTGCCAGCAGTGCCCAGGGATACGAGCAGTACTTC.

This rearrangement joins TRBV27 to TRBJ2-7; D is possibly TRBD2 (6 bases). The CDR3 has 15 amino acids. Between the trimmed V and J ends, which lost 2 bases and 3 bases, there was a span of 14 bases. CDR1 and CDR2 from the germline V gene are MNHEY and SMNVEV (reference sequence). The CDR3 region is CASSLDGDLYYEQYF. The DNA of the CDR3 is TGTGCCAGCAGTTTAGATGGGGACTTATACTACGAGCAGTACTTC.

This chain joins TRBV7-3 and TRBJ2-3, with 9 bases fitting TRBD1. With V trimmed by 5 bases and J by 0 bases, 9 bases remained unmatched. Germline CDR1 is SGHTA and CDR2 is FQGTGA. The length of the CDR3 is 17 residues. CDR3 region: CASSQPGQGMSTDTQYF. In DNA form, the CDR3 reads TGTGCCAGCAGCCAGCCAGGACAGGGGATGAGCACAGATACGCAGTATTTT. The full variable domain, completed using reference TRBV7-3 and TRBJ2-3, is GAGVSQTPSNKVTEKGKYVELRCDPISGHTALYWYRQSLGQGPEFLIYFQGTGAADDSGLPNDRFFAVRPEGSVSTLKIQRTERGDSAVYLCASSQPGQGMSTDTQYFGPGTRLTVL.

CDR3 nucleotides: TGTGCCAGCAGCCTATCAGGGGATGAAAAACTGTTTTTT. The encoded protein is CASSLSGDEKLFF. The chain has TRBV14 and TRBJ1-4; TRBD1 is a possible D gene (6 bases). The CDR3 covers 13 residues. V lost 4 bases to trimming and J lost 6 bases, with 9 bases between them. Germline V gives CDR1 SGHDN, CDR2 FVKESK.

The rearrangement uses TRBV7-3 and TRBJ1-3; the match to TRBD1 covers 8 bases. Germline V gene data show CDR1 as SGHTA and CDR2 as FQGTGA. V was pared by 5 bases and J by 3 bases, with 9 bases of the junction left unmatched. CDR3 length: 16 residues. The CDR3 sequence: CASSNPRTGFGNTIYF. CDR3 coding DNA: TGTGCCAGCAGCAACCCACGGACAGGGTTTGGAAACACCATATATTTT.

This clone was recorded a few times. This chain links TRBV19 with TRBJ1-5; D is unresolved. Per germline, CDR1 LNHDA and CDR2 SQIVND (reference sequence). V dropped 5 bases and J dropped 0 bases, with 17 bases sitting between them. This CDR3 region has 17 residues. CDR3 sequence reads: CASSRDRLRYSNQPQHF. CDR3 sequence (DNA): TGTGCCAGTAGTCGTGACCGTCTCCGGTATAGCAATCAGCCCCAGCATTTT.

The J gene is TRBJ1-2, the V gene TRBV20-1; D not certain. With 3 bases removed from V and 1 base from J, the gap between germline ends came to 9 bases. This CDR3 region has 13 residues. CDR1 is DFQATT, CDR2 SNEGSKA, per germline (reference sequence). CDR3 sequence: CSASTQVNYGYTF. CDR3 bases: TGCAGTGCTAGTACCCAGGTTAACTATGGCTACACCTTC.

V gene TRBV24-1 combines with J gene TRBJ1-1, with TRBD1 as a possible D gene (6 bases). The germline V and J ends were trimmed by 4 bases and 10 bases, with 12 bases remaining between them. Germline V gives CDR1 KGHDR, CDR2 SFDVKD. The CDR3 totals 12 residues. The CDR3 sequence: CATSETGNAAFF. DNA for the CDR3: TGTGCCACCAGTGAGACAGGCAATGCAGCTTTCTTT.

The V and J genes are TRBV6-5 and TRBJ2-7; the match to TRBD1 covers 9 bases. V trimming: 2 bases; J trimming: 2 bases; junction bases outside the gene matches: 4. Looked up from germline, CDR1 is MNHEY and CDR2 is SVGAGI. The CDR3 contains 15 residues. The CDR3 spells CASSYGQGYPYEQYF. DNA for the CDR3: TGTGCCAGCAGTTACGGACAGGGGTACCCCTACGAGCAGTACTTC.

This clone occurred a few times. This chain connects TRBV7-9 to TRBJ2-1; D remains unclear. This CDR3 contains 13 residues. Trimming took 0 bases from V and 7 from J, leaving 7 bases between them. CDR1 and CDR2 (germline): SEHNR, FQNEAQ (reference sequence). The CDR3 region is CASSLADPNEQFF. In DNA, the CDR3 is TGTGCCAGCAGCTTAGCGGACCCTAATGAGCAGTTCTTC.

The chain couples TRBV6-2 or TRBV6-3 to TRBJ2-7; 12 positions agree with TRBD2. The CDR3 totals 15 residues. Germline V CDR1 and CDR2: MNHEY, SVGEGT. Unmatched junction bases numbered 9, after V lost 5 bases and J lost 7 bases. This chain's CDR3 is CASSGRTSGVFEQYF. Here the CDR3 DNA reads TGTGCCAGCAGTGGACGGACTAGCGGGGTCTTTGAGCAGTACTTC.

The chain joins TRBV5-1 to TRBJ1-5; the match to TRBD1 covers 7 bases. Germline-derived CDR1 and CDR2 are SGHRS and YFSETQ. V lost 0 bases, J lost 5 bases, and 5 bases stayed unmatched. The CDR3 has 15 residues. CDR3 residues: CASSLGGQTHQPQHF. CDR3 nucleotides: TGCGCCAGCAGCTTGGGGGGACAGACCCATCAGCCCCAGCATTTT.

This chain connects TRBV3-1 (or the pseudogene TRBV3-2) to TRBJ1-5; D unclear. V gave up 0 bases and J gave up 7 bases, with 7 bases separating them. The CDR3 sequence is 13 residues long. Germline lookup yields CDR1 LGHDT and CDR2 YNNKEL (reference sequence). CDR3 loop: CASSQDSAQPQHF. The CDR3 DNA sequence: TGTGCCAGCAGCCAAGACAGTGCGCAGCCCCAGCATTTT.

This rearrangement joins TRBV7-9 to TRBJ1-1; D uncertain. CDR1 SEHNR and CDR2 FQNEAQ come from the germline V gene (reference sequence). The CDR3 loop spans 14 amino acids. The ends were cut back, 3 bases at V and 2 bases at J, with 10 bases in the middle. In nucleotides, the CDR3 is TGTGCCAGCAGCTTTGATTTCGGAAACACTGAAGCTTTCTTT. Its protein is CASSFDFGNTEAFF.

The J gene is TRBJ2-7, the V gene TRBV2, with 7 bases lining up with TRBD2. The V gene's germline CDR1 is SNHLY and CDR2 FYNNEI. J gave up 0 bases and V 6 bases, and 5 bases lay outside the gene matches. The CDR3 runs 14 residues. Written as DNA, the CDR3 is TGTGCCAGCAGAGATAGCGGGTACTCCTACGAGCAGTACTTC. It translates to CASRDSGYSYEQYF. Full variable domain (outside the CDR3, taken from reference TRBV2 and TRBJ2-7): EPEVTQTPSHQVTQMGQEVILRCVPISNHLYFYWYRQILGQKVEFLVSFYNNEISEKSEIFDDQFSVERPDGSNFTLKIRSTKLEDSAMYFCASRDSGYSYEQYFGPGTRLTVT.

The chain links TRBV5-1 to TRBJ1-4; a weak D match, TRBD1 (6 bases). V was shortened by 4 bases and J by 5 bases, with 15 bases between the two germline ends. In germline, CDR1 is SGHRS, CDR2 YFSETQ. CDR3 length equals 15 residues. This CDR3 is CASSRLGDTNEKLFF. The CDR3 coding sequence is TGCGCCAGCAGCAGACTAGGGGACACGAATGAAAAACTGTTTTTT.

The chain joins TRBV6-2 or TRBV6-3 to TRBJ1-5; D call uncertain. Germline CDR1 is MNHEY and CDR2 is SVGEGT. Trimming removed 6 bases from V and 1 base from J, with 13 bases in between. The CDR3 is 15 residues long. CDR3 nucleotide sequence: TGTGCCAGCAGCTTAAACTCCGGGAGCAATCAGCCCCAGCATTTT. This encodes CASSLNSGSNQPQHF.

The V call is TRBV5-8, the J call TRBJ2-5; D remains unclear. The V gene's germline CDR1 is SGHTS and CDR2 YDEGEE. The CDR3 runs 14 residues. Trimming stripped 4 bases from V and 1 base from J, with 11 bases between. The CDR3 sequence is CASSGGSSQETQYF. The CDR3 DNA reads as TGTGCCAGCAGCGGCGGAAGCAGCCAAGAGACCCAGTACTTC.

Notes on this clone: This sample includes further DNA sequences coding for the same CDR3. The chain recombines TRBV7-2 with TRBJ2-7; 12 bases match TRBD2. V shed 3 bases and J 3 bases; nucleotides not matched to a gene: 3. The V gene's germline CDR1 is SGHTA and CDR2 FQGNSA. The CDR3 loop spans 15 amino acids. CDR3 sequence (DNA): TGTGCCAGCAGCTTGCTAGCGGGGGGGCTCTACGAGCAGTACTTC. This encodes CASSLLAGGLYEQYF.

The chain is built from TRBV5-6 and TRBJ1-2, with 8 bases identical to TRBD1. The CDR3 runs 15 residues. V lost 2 bases, J lost 4 bases, and 7 bases stayed unmatched. Germline V gene data show CDR1 as SGHDT and CDR2 as YYEEEE. The CDR3 reads CASSLGQGAIYGYTF. The CDR3 DNA sequence: TGTGCCAGCAGCTTAGGCCAGGGGGCAATCTATGGCTACACCTTC.

J is TRBJ1-5 and V is TRBV2; 9 nucleotides line up with TRBD1. The CDR3 spans 15 residues. With V trimmed by 6 bases and J by 6 bases, 9 bases remained unmatched. The germline CDR1 and CDR2 sequences are SNHLY and FYNNEI. CDR3 sequence reads: CASRRQGERGQPQHF. Here the CDR3 DNA reads TGTGCCAGCAGACGACAGGGGGAGAGGGGTCAGCCCCAGCATTTT. Combining the CDR3 with reference TRBV2 and TRBJ1-5 gives the whole variable domain EPEVTQTPSHQVTQMGQEVILRCVPISNHLYFYWYRQILGQKVEFLVSFYNNEISEKSEIFDDQFSVERPDGSNFTLKIRSTKLEDSAMYFCASRRQGERGQPQHFGDGTRLSIL.

The rearrangement uses TRBV6-2 or TRBV6-3 and TRBJ1-1; no clear D gene. CDR1 is MNHEY and CDR2 is SVGEGT in the germline V gene. The CDR3 contains 12 residues. The V and J ends lost 5 bases and 1 base respectively, with 5 bases between them. The CDR3 DNA reads as TGTGCCAGCAGTGGTTGGAACACTGAAGCTTTCTTT. This sequence encodes CASSGWNTEAFF.

This clone has ten or more counts. The chain joins TRBV29-1 to TRBJ2-1; the match to TRBD1 covers 7 bases. This CDR3 is built from 12 residues. The germline V gene encodes CDR1 SQVTM and CDR2 ANQGSEA. The CDR3 loop is CITQRDSNEQFF. CDR3 coding DNA: TGCATCACCCAAAGGGACAGCAATGAGCAGTTCTTC.

The V and J genes are TRBV5-5 and TRBJ2-2; 9 bases align to TRBD1. This CDR3 spans 16 amino acids. Per the germline V gene, CDR1 is SGHKS and CDR2 is YYEKEE (reference sequence). V was clipped by 4 bases and J by 3 bases; unmatched bases: 7. The CDR3 reads CASSANRGHDTGELFF. The CDR3 DNA is TGTGCCAGCAGCGCAAACAGGGGGCACGACACCGGGGAGCTGTTTTTT.

This chain links TRBV4-1 with TRBJ2-7, with D possibly matching TRBD2 (5 bases). V dropped 1 base and J dropped 2 bases, with 9 bases sitting between them. The CDR3 is 14 amino acids. Looked up from germline, CDR1 is MGHRA and CDR2 is YSYEKL. The DNA for the CDR3 is TGCGCCAGCAGCCAAGGACTATCTACCTACGAGCAGTACTTC. As protein: CASSQGLSTYEQYF.

The rearrangement links TRBV10-3 to TRBJ1-5, with unresolved D. V shed 3 bases and J shed 4 bases, with 10 bases lying between them. CDR1 and CDR2 from the germline V gene are ENHRY and SYGVKD. The CDR3 has 14 amino acids. This CDR3 reads CAISELPENQPQHF. The CDR3 DNA sequence: TGTGCCATCAGTGAATTGCCAGAAAATCAGCCCCAGCATTTT.

The chain joins TRBV28 to TRBJ1-5; 10 bases line up with TRBD1. Per the germline V gene, CDR1 is MDHEN and CDR2 is SYDVKM. The V segment lost 11 bases and the J segment 6 bases; nucleotides outside the gene matches: 13. There are 15 residues in the CDR3. Written as DNA, the CDR3 is TGTGCCGCTCTGACCGGGACAGGGGAGCCTCAGCCCCAGCATTTT. Its protein product is CAALTGTGEPQPQHF.

This chain uses TRBV19 with TRBJ2-6; TRBD1 matches at 7 bases. Trimming took 3 bases from V and 4 from J; bases not matched to a gene: 18. This CDR3 has 20 amino acids. Germline V lookup: CDR1 LNHDA, CDR2 SQIVND (reference sequence). CDR3 in amino acids: CASSIHGQGVVPIGANVLTF. DNA of the CDR3: TGTGCCAGTAGTATTCATGGTCAGGGGGTTGTTCCGATAGGGGCCAACGTCCTGACTTTC.